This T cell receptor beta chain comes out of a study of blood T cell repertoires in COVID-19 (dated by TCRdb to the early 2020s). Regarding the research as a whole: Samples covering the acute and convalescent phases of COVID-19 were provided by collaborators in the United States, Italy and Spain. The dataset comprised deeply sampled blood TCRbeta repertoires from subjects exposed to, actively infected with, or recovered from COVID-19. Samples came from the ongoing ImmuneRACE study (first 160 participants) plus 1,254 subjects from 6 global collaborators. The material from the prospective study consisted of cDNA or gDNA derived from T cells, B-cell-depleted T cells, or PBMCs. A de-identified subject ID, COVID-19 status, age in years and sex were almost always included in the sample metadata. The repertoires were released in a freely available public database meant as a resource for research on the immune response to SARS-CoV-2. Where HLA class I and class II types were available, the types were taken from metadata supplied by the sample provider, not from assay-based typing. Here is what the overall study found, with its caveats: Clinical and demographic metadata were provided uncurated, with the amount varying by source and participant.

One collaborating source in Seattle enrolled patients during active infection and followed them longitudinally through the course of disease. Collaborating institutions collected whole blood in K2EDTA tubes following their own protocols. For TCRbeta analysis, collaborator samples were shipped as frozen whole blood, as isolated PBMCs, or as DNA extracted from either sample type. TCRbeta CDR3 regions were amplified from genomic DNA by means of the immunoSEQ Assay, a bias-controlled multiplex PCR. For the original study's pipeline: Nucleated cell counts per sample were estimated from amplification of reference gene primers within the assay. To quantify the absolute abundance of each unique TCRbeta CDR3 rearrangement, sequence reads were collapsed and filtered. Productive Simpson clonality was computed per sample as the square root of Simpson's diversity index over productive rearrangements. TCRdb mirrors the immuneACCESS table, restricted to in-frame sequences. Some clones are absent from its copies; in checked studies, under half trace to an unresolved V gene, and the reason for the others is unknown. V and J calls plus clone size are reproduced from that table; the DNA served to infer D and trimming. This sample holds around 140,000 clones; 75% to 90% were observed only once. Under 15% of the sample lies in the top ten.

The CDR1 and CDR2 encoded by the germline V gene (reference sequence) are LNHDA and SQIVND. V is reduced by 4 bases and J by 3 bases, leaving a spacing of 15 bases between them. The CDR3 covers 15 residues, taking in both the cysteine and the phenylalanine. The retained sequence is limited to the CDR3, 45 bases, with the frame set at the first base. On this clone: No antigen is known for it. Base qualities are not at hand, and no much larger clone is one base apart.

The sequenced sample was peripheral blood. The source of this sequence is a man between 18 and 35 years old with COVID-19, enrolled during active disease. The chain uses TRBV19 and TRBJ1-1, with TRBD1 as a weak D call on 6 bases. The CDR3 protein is CASSTQGLGDTEAFF. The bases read TGTGCCAGTAGTACTCAGGGGTTAGGGGACACTGAAGCTTTCTTT.